This TCR beta chain was found in a study of shared clonotypes between healthy human individuals. Study-wide background: Per donor, CD8 memory used one plate, CD8 naive used two, CD4 memory used three and CD4 naive used three. Study-wide results and limits: Sampling covered blood only; tissue repertoires likely differ.

Germline V CDR1 and CDR2: KGHSH, LQKENI. The CDR3 contains 16 residues. The junction had 3 bases not matched to a gene; V was cut back by 5 bases and J by 0 bases. The sorted-subset replicate PCRs were given around 0.2 ug DNA, which is 30,000 to 35,000 T cell genomes. Data came from immunoSEQ multiplex PCR; TCRdb stores just in-frame clones and leaves some out. This table has about 1.5 million clones, about 98% appearing once. Concerning this clone: Its antigen is currently unknown.

The receptor's source is a man aged 25 to 40 in good health. The specimen sequenced was naive CD4+ T cells sorted from blood. Subset of the sample: CD45RA+ positively selected. The chain recombines TRBV18 with TRBJ2-1; 11 bases line up with TRBD2. CDR3 sequence reads: CASSYSGRASYNEQFF. The CDR3 DNA reads TGTGCCAGCTCATATAGCGGGAGGGCCTCCTACAATGAGCAGTTCTTC.